These 22 T cell receptor beta chains were all obtained from the same sample, sequenced in a study of blood T cells in healthy people across ages. A J-beta primer mix and a sample-barcoded 5' primer were used in a second PCR of about 7 to 12 cycles. Via MiXCR, TCRdb re-called the 5' RACE reads, giving one row per CDR3 protein. The profile shows about 780,000 distinct CDR3 sequences, about 59% of them singletons. Sequencing was done on a sample of blood. Source of these receptors: a man between 25 and 39 years old in good health.

The CDR3 sequence is CASSQDPWGRGYEQFF. The DNA of the CDR3 is TGCGCCAGCAGCCAAGATCCTTGGGGCAGGGGGTATGAGCAGTTCTTC. V gene TRBV4-3 combines with J gene TRBJ2-1; 7 positions match TRBD1. The CDR3 is 16 amino acids. Germline V gene sequence: CDR1 LGHNA, CDR2 YSLEER. With 0 bases clipped from V and 8 bases from J, the junction kept 10 bases outside the gene matches.

This chain joins TRBV7-2 and TRBJ2-1; 9 positions match TRBD2. The CDR3 extends over 15 amino acids. Germline V CDR1 and CDR2: SGHTA, FQGNSA. J gave up 5 bases and V 3 bases, and 5 bases lay outside the gene matches. The DNA of the CDR3 is TGTGCCAGCAGCTTGAGCGGGGGGCGGAACAATGAGCAGTTCTTC. Protein: CASSLSGGRNNEQFF.

This CDR3 is CASSSGLAVYTGELFF. CDR3 in DNA: TGTGCCAGCAGCTCGGGACTAGCGGTCTACACCGGGGAGCTGTTTTTT. The chain recombines TRBV7-9 with TRBJ2-2; 11 bases line up with TRBD2. CDR1 is SEHNR and CDR2 is FQNEAQ in the germline V gene (reference sequence). V lost 4 bases and J lost 3; bases outside the gene matches: 4. CDR3 length: 16 residues.

J is TRBJ2-5 and V is TRBV5-1; a weak D match, TRBD1 (6 bases). With the DNA end fitting TRBJ2-7 better, the J assignment may be wrong. Germline V gene sequence: CDR1 SGHRS, CDR2 YFSETQ. This CDR3 has 14 residues. CDR3 in amino acids: CASSTRAGDHEQYF. As DNA, the CDR3 is TGCGCCAGCAGCACGAGGGCAGGGGACCACGAGCAGTACTTC.

This clonotype was detected a few times. This chain uses TRBV12-3 or TRBV12-4 with TRBJ2-4; no definite D call. The DNA end is a closer match to TRBJ2-7, so the J assignment may be wrong. The CDR3 contains 11 residues. CDR3 bases: TGTGCCAGCAGCTTCCTTCACGAGCAGTACTTC. Its protein is CASSFLHEQYF.

The chain recombines TRBV28 with TRBJ2-6; tentatively, D is TRBD1 (5 bases). The CDR3 is 12 residues long. The germline gives CDR1 MDHEN, CDR2 SYDVKM. V was cut by 4 bases and J by 12 bases, with 10 bases left in between. In DNA form, the CDR3 reads TGTGCCAGCAGTTCTCAGGGTTTCGTCCTGACTTTC. This gives the protein CASSSQGFVLTF.

The chain combines TRBV29-1 with TRBJ2-2, with 7 bases fitting TRBD1. CDR3 length: 15 amino acids. The junction had 9 bases not matched to a gene; V was cut back by 7 bases and J by 1 base. Germline loops: CDR1 SQVTM, CDR2 ANQGSEA. CDR3 DNA: TGCAGCGCTGGCCGACAGGGCTTGAACACCGGGGAGCTGTTTTTT. Its translation: CSAGRQGLNTGELFF.

This clonotype was picked up one time. The V and J genes are TRBV4-3 and TRBJ1-6, with D perhaps matching TRBD1 (5 bases). V gave up 0 bases and J gave up 6 bases, with 12 bases separating them. CDR3 length equals 16 residues. Germline V CDR1 and CDR2: LGHNA, YSLEER. Here the CDR3 DNA reads TGCGCCAGCAGCCAAGATTCAGGGCGGCTTAATTCACCCCTCCACTTT. Its translation is CASSQDSGRLNSPLHF.

The gene calls are TRBV6-1 and TRBJ2-1, with D possibly being TRBD2 (6 bases). The CDR3 runs 13 residues. V shed 11 bases and J shed 10 bases, with 21 bases lying between them. Germline values: CDR1 MNHNS, CDR2 SASEGT. CDR3: CAAASGGAYEQFF. DNA for the CDR3: TGTGCCGCAGCATCAGGCGGGGCTTACGAGCAGTTCTTC.

The chain is built from TRBV6-2 or TRBV6-3 and TRBJ2-7; 12 bases fit TRBD2. CDR1 is MNHEY, CDR2 SVGEGT, per germline. The length of the CDR3 is 16 residues. V lost 5 bases, J lost 1 base, and 6 bases stayed unmatched. CDR3 residues: CASSGPGTSGSYEQYF. For the CDR3, the DNA is TGTGCCAGCAGTGGCCCGGGGACTAGCGGGTCCTACGAGCAGTACTTC.

This clonotype has more than one count but fewer than ten. This rearrangement joins TRBV20-1 to TRBJ2-7, with 8 bases lining up with TRBD2. V lost 3 bases to trimming and J lost 2 bases; unmatched junction nucleotides: 9. Germline-derived CDR1 and CDR2 are DFQATT and SNEGSKA (reference sequence). The CDR3 has 15 amino acids. This chain's CDR3 is CSARGTAGGTYEQYF. The DNA of the CDR3 is TGCAGTGCTAGGGGTACGGCGGGGGGTACCTACGAGCAGTACTTC.

The V and J genes are TRBV20-1 and TRBJ2-7; D remains unclear. Germline CDR1 is DFQATT and CDR2 is SNEGSKA (reference sequence). V shed 0 bases and J shed 7 bases, with 16 bases lying between them. There are 14 residues in the CDR3. The CDR3 loop reads CSARDPTSRTEQYF. CDR3 coding DNA: TGCAGTGCTAGAGATCCAACAAGTAGAACGGAGCAGTACTTC.

This clonotype was seen only a few times. V gene TRBV7-2 combines with J gene TRBJ2-2; 9 bases map to TRBD2. The CDR3 is made up of 17 amino acids. Losses at the gene ends were 0 bases for V and 1 base for J; bases not matched to a gene: 3. CDR1 and CDR2 (germline): SGHTA, FQGNSA. CDR3 nucleotides: TGTGCCAGCAGCTTAGCCTCGACTAGCGGGAACACCGGGGAGCTGTTTTTT. It is translated as CASSLASTSGNTGELFF.

The chain recombines TRBV5-1 with TRBJ2-5; a possible D gene is TRBD2 (6 bases). The CDR3 is 15 residues long. V was cut by 5 bases and J by 1 base, with 15 bases left in between. Germline CDR1 reads SGHRS; CDR2 reads YFSETQ. CDR3 in amino acids: CASRDTAGSQETQYF. Here the CDR3 DNA reads TGCGCCAGCAGGGACACCGCGGGGAGCCAAGAGACCCAGTACTTC.

The V gene is TRBV12-3 or TRBV12-4, the J gene TRBJ1-2; D uncertain. The ends were cut back, 3 bases at V and 2 bases at J, with 10 bases in the middle. This CDR3 has 14 amino acids. The CDR3 reads CASSFMAGNYGYTF. For the CDR3, the DNA is TGTGCCAGCAGTTTCATGGCAGGAAACTATGGCTACACCTTC.

This clonotype was seen just once. This sequence joins TRBV4-3 and TRBJ1-4; TRBD1 aligns across 10 bases. Trimming cost V 5 bases and J 8 bases; bases outside gene matches: 2. Germline V gene lookup returns CDR1 LGHNA and CDR2 YSLEER. The CDR3 totals 13 residues. CDR3 protein: CASSDRGQEKLFF. DNA of the CDR3: TGCGCCAGCAGCGACAGGGGGCAGGAAAAACTGTTTTTT.

This chain joins TRBV29-1 and TRBJ1-2; TRBD1 aligns across 7 bases. The CDR3 consists of 13 residues. Germline V gene sequence: CDR1 SQVTM, CDR2 ANQGSEA. V was pared by 7 bases and J by 2 bases, with 7 bases of the junction left unmatched. Here the CDR3 reads CSGDRVINYGYTF. The CDR3 DNA reads TGCAGCGGTGACAGGGTGATAAACTATGGCTACACCTTC.

This chain connects TRBV11-3 to TRBJ2-1; D tentatively reads TRBD1 or TRBD2 (5 bases each). Germline CDR1 is SGHNT and CDR2 is YENEEA. V was cut by 5 bases and J by 5 bases, with 13 bases left in between. The CDR3 totals 14 residues. The CDR3 is CASSPRDLNNEQFF. The CDR3 region has the DNA TGTGCCAGCAGCCCCCGGGACCTCAACAATGAGCAGTTCTTC.

The chain carries TRBV5-1 and TRBJ2-4; TRBD1 matches 8 bases. TRBJ2-7 matches the DNA end more closely, so the J call is doubtful. The CDR3 extends over 14 amino acids. The germline CDR1 and CDR2 sequences are SGHRS and YFSETQ. CDR3 protein: CASSFVTGGYEQYF. The CDR3 DNA reads TGCGCCAGCAGCTTCGTCACAGGGGGCTACGAGCAGTACTTC.

This chain connects TRBV4-3 to TRBJ2-3; D not resolved. The V gene's germline CDR1 is LGHNA and CDR2 YSLEER. V was clipped by 1 base and J by 3 bases, with 20 bases between them. The CDR3 length is 18 residues. CDR3: CASSQGSGGWGLTDTQYF. The CDR3 nucleotides are TGCGCCAGCAGCCAAGGGTCGGGCGGCTGGGGATTGACAGATACGCAGTATTTT.

The chain combines TRBV6-2 or TRBV6-3 with TRBJ2-5, with D perhaps matching TRBD1 (6 bases). The CDR3 loop spans 17 amino acids. Trimming cost V 5 bases and J 3 bases, with 22 bases left between them. Germline V CDR1 and CDR2: MNHEY, SVGEGT. The CDR3 DNA is TGTGCCAGCAGTCAGCCCTCCGGACAGCGCCGAGAAGAGACCCAGTACTTC. This sequence encodes CASSQPSGQRREETQYF.

The chain uses TRBV10-3 and TRBJ2-3, with unresolved D. V lost 3 bases to trimming and J lost 2 bases, with 12 bases between them. Per germline, CDR1 ENHRY and CDR2 SYGVKD. The CDR3 is made up of 15 amino acids. The CDR3 loop reads CAISEGRTTTDTQYF. For the CDR3, the DNA is TGTGCCATCAGTGAAGGCCGGACGACCACAGATACGCAGTATTTT.